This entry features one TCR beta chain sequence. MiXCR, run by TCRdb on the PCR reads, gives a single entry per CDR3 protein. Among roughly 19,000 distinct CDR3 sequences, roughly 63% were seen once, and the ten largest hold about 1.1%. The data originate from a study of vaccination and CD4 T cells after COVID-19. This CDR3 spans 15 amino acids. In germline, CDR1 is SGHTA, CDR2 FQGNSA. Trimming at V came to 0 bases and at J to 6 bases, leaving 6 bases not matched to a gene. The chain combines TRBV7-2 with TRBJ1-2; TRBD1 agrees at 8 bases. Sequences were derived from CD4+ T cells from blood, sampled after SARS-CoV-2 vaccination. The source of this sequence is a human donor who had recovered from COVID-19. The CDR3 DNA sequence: TGTGCCAGCAGCTTAGCGAGACAGGGGATGGATGGCTACACCTTC. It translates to CASSLARQGMDGYTF.